A selection of T cell receptor beta chains follows, all from one sample in a study of cytomegalovirus exposure and HLA in healthy donors. Data came from immunoSEQ multiplex PCR; TCRdb stores just in-frame clones and leaves some out. This table holds fewer than 250,000 clones, approximately 80% found once. Input material: PBMCs. The receptors were gathered from a woman aged 30 to 39 in good health and CMV-seropositive. Each CDR3 is given with its conserved first and last residue. The D gene is left open where the match is weak. A clone size is listed for some rows: how often the clone was seen (once, few, many), or a class if it is expanded.

>NA|TRBJ2-5|TRBV7-8|NA
CASSLGSGEETQYF
TGTGCCAGCAGCTTAGGGTCAGGGGAAGAGACCCAGTACTTC
>NA|TRBJ2-1|TRBV18|once
CASSETGYYNEQFF
TGTGCCAGCTCCGAGACTGGATATTACAATGAGCAGTTCTTC
>NA|TRBJ2-1|TRBV13|once
CASSLISTGEQFF
TGTGCCAGCAGCTTAATATCAACAGGAGAGCAGTTCTTC
>TRBD1|TRBJ1-4|TRBV5-4|NA
CASSSNRGGSEKLFF
TGTGCCAGCAGCTCAAACAGGGGGGGGAGTGAAAAACTGTTTTTT
>NA|TRBJ2-7|TRBV7-2|NA
CASSPRGGYEQYF
TGTGCCAGCAGCCCCAGGGGTGGGTACGAGCAGTACTTC
>NA|TRBJ1-2|TRBV28|NA
CATSPGTFYGYTF
TGTGCCACCAGCCCCGGGACATTCTATGGCTACACCTTC
>NA|TRBJ2-3|TRBV11-2|NA
CASTKRAKGGDTQYF
TGTGCCAGCACCAAGAGGGCGAAGGGGGGGGATACGCAGTATTTT
>TRBD1|TRBJ2-7|TRBV28|NA
CASSPWILETGGILDEQYF
TGTGCCAGCAGTCCCTGGATACTTGAGACAGGGGGCATTTTGGACGAGCAGTACTTC
>TRBD1|TRBJ2-2|TRBV11-3|few
CASSPRTGENTGELFF
TGTGCCAGCAGCCCTAGGACAGGGGAGAACACCGGGGAGCTGTTTTTT
>TRBD1|TRBJ2-7|TRBV28|NA
CASSSPRDRAYYEQYF
TGTGCCAGCAGCTCCCCCCGGGACAGGGCCTACTACGAGCAGTACTTC
>NA|TRBJ1-5|TRBV15|NA
CATTRGAQPQHF
TGTGCCACCACCAGGGGAGCTCAGCCCCAGCATTTT
>NA|TRBJ2-2|TRBV7-2|NA
CASNLNGDTGELFF
TGTGCCAGCAACCTTAACGGGGACACCGGGGAGCTGTTTTTT
>NA|TRBJ1-2|TRBV10-1|NA
CASSLMDRANYGYTF
TGCGCCAGCAGCTTGATGGACAGAGCTAACTATGGCTACACCTTC
>TRBD1|TRBJ2-7|TRBV19|NA
CASSETGGRGYEQYF
TGTGCCAGTAGTGAAACAGGGGGTCGTGGCTACGAGCAGTACTTC
>NA|TRBJ2-3|TRBV28|NA
CASTLPGLNILDTQYF
TGTGCCAGCACCTTACCGGGATTAAATATACTCGATACGCAGTATTTT
>TRBD1|TRBJ1-3|TRBV7-8|NA
CASSPQDRGRINAGNTIYF
TGTGCCAGCAGCCCGCAAGACAGGGGGCGGATTAACGCTGGAAACACCATATATTTT
>TRBD2|TRBJ2-1|TRBV13|NA
CASSPRGLAGSNEQFF
TGTGCCAGCAGCCCCCGCGGACTAGCGGGGTCCAATGAGCAGTTCTTC
>NA|TRBJ2-7|TRBV7-2|NA
CASSLGTRSYEQYF
TGTGCCAGCAGCTTAGGGACACGGTCCTACGAGCAGTACTTC
>NA|TRBJ2-3|TRBV28|NA
CASSFWQGGRNTQYF
TGTGCCAGCAGTTTTTGGCAGGGGGGAAGGAATACGCAGTATTTT
>TRBD1|TRBJ1-4|TRBV7-9|NA
CASSNRDSNEKLFF
TGTGCCAGCAGCAACCGGGACAGTAATGAAAAACTGTTTTTT
>NA|TRBJ2-7|TRBV2|NA
CASSAEAVGVYEQYF
TGTGCCAGCAGCGCCGAAGCGGTTGGAGTCTACGAGCAGTACTTC
>TRBD1|TRBJ1-6|TRBV30|NA
CAWSGETGGINSPLHF
TGTGCCTGGAGTGGAGAGACAGGGGGTATTAATTCACCCCTCCACTTT
>NA|TRBJ1-4|TRBV30|NA
CAWSHTGNNEKLFF
TGTGCCTGGAGTCACACAGGGAATAATGAAAAACTGTTTTTT
>TRBD1|TRBJ2-1|TRBV2|NA
CASSRGTGSYNEQFF
TGTGCCAGCAGTAGAGGGACAGGCTCCTACAATGAGCAGTTCTTC
>NA|TRBJ2-7|TRBV11-3|NA
CASSPDFSSYEQYF
TGTGCCAGCAGCCCGGACTTTTCCTCCTACGAGCAGTACTTC
>NA|TRBJ1-5|TRBV28|many
CASSSFDGWGGNQPQHF
TGTGCCAGCAGTTCCTTCGACGGGTGGGGGGGCAATCAGCCCCAGCATTTT
>NA|TRBJ1-1|TRBV27|NA
CASSRSGGGMRNTEAFF
TGTGCCAGCAGTCGTAGTGGGGGCGGTATGCGCAACACTGAAGCTTTCTTT
>NA|TRBJ1-2|TRBV6-5|few
CASSYSELNYGYTF
TGTGCCAGCAGTTACTCGGAGCTTAACTATGGCTACACCTTC
>NA|TRBJ1-1|TRBV6-5|NA
CASSYAGRTEAFF
TGTGCCAGCAGTTACGCAGGGAGGACTGAAGCTTTCTTT
>TRBD1|TRBJ2-5|TRBV5-4|NA
CASRTAGQGEETQYF
TGTGCCAGCAGAACAGCAGGGCAGGGGGAAGAGACCCAGTACTTC
>TRBD2|TRBJ2-5|TRBV2|NA
CASTRLAGARETQYF
TGTGCCAGCACCAGACTAGCGGGGGCTCGAGAGACCCAGTACTTC
>NA|TRBJ1-4|TRBV7-9|NA
CASSSDTLPRVTNEKLFF
TGTGCCAGCAGCTCCGATACTTTGCCCCGCGTAACTAATGAAAAACTGTTTTTT
>NA|TRBJ2-1|TRBV7-2|few
CASSLFRAGLTYNEQFF
TGTGCCAGCAGCTTATTTAGGGCGGGGTTAACCTACAATGAGCAGTTCTTC
>NA|TRBJ1-2|TRBV10-2|NA
CASSGARADSNYGYTF
TGCGCCAGCAGTGGCGCGAGGGCGGACTCTAACTATGGCTACACCTTC
>TRBD1|TRBJ1-6|TRBV12-5|NA
CASGLVDRGYNSPLHF
TGTGCTAGTGGTTTGGTTGACAGGGGCTATAATTCACCCCTCCACTTT
>NA|TRBJ1-2|TRBV18|NA
CASSPGGRGYTF
TGTGCCAGCTCACCAGGGGGCCGAGGCTACACCTTC
>NA|TRBJ2-3|TRBV11-3|once
CASSLASPDTQYF
TGTGCCAGCAGCTTAGCTAGCCCAGATACGCAGTATTTT
>TRBD1|TRBJ1-1|TRBV11-2|few
CASSPRTGRNTEAFF
TGTGCCAGCAGCCCTAGGACAGGGAGAAACACTGAAGCTTTCTTT
>NA|TRBJ1-2|TRBV30|NA
CAWGRGGGYTF
TGTGCCTGGGGGCGGGGTGGCGGCTACACCTTC
>NA|TRBJ1-2|TRBV28|once
CASKGAGATLRGYTF
TGTGCCAGCAAGGGAGCAGGGGCTACCTTGAGGGGCTACACCTTC
>NA|TRBJ2-3|TRBV5-4|NA
CASSRGGVSADTQYF
TGTGCCAGCAGCCGGGGCGGGGTATCCGCAGATACGCAGTATTTT
>TRBD2|TRBJ2-3|TRBV11-2|NA
CASSPRTSGGSTDTQYF
TGTGCCAGCAGCCCCCGGACTAGCGGGGGAAGCACAGATACGCAGTATTTT
>NA|TRBJ2-2|TRBV7-9|NA
CALRQGELFF
TGTGCCCTCAGACAGGGGGAGCTGTTTTTT
>NA|TRBJ2-3|TRBV20-1|NA
CSARTGDTQYF
TGCAGTGCTAGAACGGGGGATACGCAGTATTTT
>TRBD1|TRBJ1-2|TRBV18|NA
CASSLGPGGASYGYTF
TGTGCCAGCTCACTGGGGCCAGGGGGCGCGTCCTATGGCTACACCTTC